The 10 T cell receptor beta chains given below trace back to one sample, sequenced in a study of response to subunit inactivated influenza vaccine. TCRdb passed the RT-PCR reads through MiXCR, listing each CDR3 protein once. The sample gives just under 550,000 distinct CDR3 sequences, around 21% of which show up once; around 2.8% is in the top ten. A further study also used this sample, focusing on T cells expressing NK-cell markers. That paper adds: The authors made TCR beta cDNA libraries by 5'RACE template switching. This switching added a universal primer site and UMIs.

The sequenced sample was CD4+ T cells sorted from PBMCs, obtained about 11 days after vaccination. These receptors all come from a middle-aged man who received an inactivated influenza vaccine.

This clonotype was counted once. The chain combines TRBV11-2 with TRBJ2-3; 12 bases map to TRBD2. CDR3 length: 15 amino acids. Germline CDR1 SGHAT, CDR2 FQNNGV. Germline trimming cut 5 bases from V and 7 bases from J; bases unmatched to any gene: 7. The CDR3 loop is CASSPLAGGSYTQYF. In DNA, the CDR3 is TGTGCCAGCAGCCCTCTAGCGGGGGGGTCTTATACGCAGTATTTT.

The chain combines TRBV6-5 with TRBJ1-2; 9 bases are shared with TRBD1. J was trimmed by 3 bases and V by 0 bases; bases with no gene match: 5. In germline, CDR1 is MNHEY, CDR2 SVGAGI. This CDR3 spans 16 amino acids. The CDR3 reads CASSYSLTGGDYGYTF. The CDR3 DNA reads as TGTGCCAGCAGTTACTCGCTTACAGGGGGCGACTATGGCTACACCTTC.

The rearrangement links TRBV6-1 to TRBJ2-5; D is undetermined. V dropped 4 bases and J dropped 6 bases, with 9 bases sitting between them. This CDR3 is 12 amino acids long. Per the germline V gene, CDR1 is MNHNS and CDR2 is SASEGT. The CDR3 nucleotides read TGTGCCAGCAGTGGGGTAGCAAAGACCCAGTACTTC. Encoded protein: CASSGVAKTQYF.

This clonotype was seen only a few times. The V gene is TRBV3-1, the J gene TRBJ2-2, with D maybe TRBD2 (6 bases). The length of the CDR3 is 16 residues. Germline values: CDR1 LGHDT, CDR2 YNNKEL (reference sequence). The V end was cut by 2 bases, the J end by 7 bases, with 17 bases between. In nucleotides, the CDR3 is TGTGCCAGCAGCCAACCGCGGAGGGTACGGATCGGGGAGCTGTTTTTT. As protein: CASSQPRRVRIGELFF.

In its sample, this clonotype was seen a few times. J is TRBJ2-7 and V is TRBV5-1; 10 bases line up with TRBD1. The V gene's germline CDR1 is SGHRS and CDR2 YFSETQ. CDR3 length: 15 residues. The ends lost 4 bases at V and 0 bases at J; junction bases unmatched: 4. DNA for the CDR3: TGCGCCAGCAGCAACGGACAGGGGGGCTCCTACGAGCAGTACTTC. This translates into CASSNGQGGSYEQYF.

The chain joins TRBV28 to TRBJ2-7; maybe TRBD2 (5 bases). This CDR3 is 15 amino acids long. Germline V CDR1 and CDR2: MDHEN, SYDVKM. The V end was cut by 1 base, the J end by 6 bases, with 16 bases between. CDR3 in amino acids: CASSLYYGGVGEQYF. The CDR3 DNA is TGTGCCAGCAGTTTATATTACGGAGGAGTGGGCGAGCAGTACTTC.

The chain recombines TRBV5-1 with TRBJ2-1; D is possibly TRBD1 or TRBD2 (6 bases each). The CDR3 length is 16 residues. Germline V CDR1 and CDR2: SGHRS, YFSETQ. V lost 4 bases to trimming and J lost 9 bases, with 23 bases between them. The CDR3 DNA follows: TGCGCCAGCAGCATACCCCGGGACACGGGGGACCGTGAGCAGTTCTTC. Its protein is CASSIPRDTGDREQFF.

This clonotype has more than one count but fewer than ten. J is TRBJ2-1 and V is TRBV5-1; no reliable D call. This CDR3 is 15 amino acids long. V was clipped by 3 bases and J by 0 bases, with 10 bases between them. CDR1 is SGHRS and CDR2 is YFSETQ in the germline V gene. In DNA, the CDR3 is TGCGCCAGCAGCTCGACGACCGGCTCCTACAATGAGCAGTTCTTC. The encoded protein is CASSSTTGSYNEQFF.

J is TRBJ1-4 and V is TRBV12-3 or TRBV12-4; D is unclear. The CDR3 covers 15 residues. V was pared by 3 bases and J by 0 bases, with 8 bases between. CDR3 residues: CASSLSGATNEKLFF. CDR3 nucleotides: TGTGCCAGCAGTTTGTCGGGAGCAACTAATGAAAAACTGTTTTTT.

This clonotype was found a few times. V and J are TRBV6-2 or TRBV6-3 and TRBJ1-5; the D gene is possibly TRBD1 (5 bases). The V end lost 7 bases, the J end lost 3 bases, and 16 bases lay between the germline ends. CDR3 length: 15 residues. Germline values: CDR1 MNHEY, CDR2 SVGEGT. In nucleotides, the CDR3 is TGTGCCAGCAAAAATCGGGACGGGTCCAATCAGCCCCAGCATTTT. It encodes CASKNRDGSNQPQHF.